A selection of T cell receptor beta chains follows, all from one sample in a study of T cells in Graves' hyperthyroidism and ophthalmopathy. TCRdb redid the calling of the multiplex PCR reads with MiXCR, one entry per CDR3 protein. The sample gives hundreds of thousands of distinct CDR3 sequences, approximately 25% of which show up once; roughly 70% is in the top ten. Sequenced material: blood. All receptors derive from a man aged 45-60 years with Graves' hyperthyroidism. Each CDR3 is given with its conserved first and last residue. Fields, in order: D gene, V gene, J gene, clone size, CDR3 DNA, CDR3 protein. The D gene is left open where the match is weak. Clone sizes are given selectively: once, few, many, or a class where the clone is expanded.

NA	TRBV10-1	TRBJ2-7	few	TGCGCCAGCAGTGAGGGGTCGGCGGGACACTACGAGCAGTACTTC	CASSEGSAGHYEQYF
TRBD1	TRBV18	TRBJ2-1	NA	TGTGCCAGCTCACCGACAGGGGCCTCCGGCTACAATGAGCAGTTCTTC	CASSPTGASGYNEQFF
NA	TRBV19	TRBJ1-1	NA	TGTGCCAGTAGGCCTAGGGGAGGCACTGAAGCTTTCTTT	CASRPRGGTEAFF
NA	TRBV20-1	TRBJ2-3	NA	TGCAGTGCTAGAGATCTGACAGTGAGCACAGATACGCAGTATTTT	CSARDLTVSTDTQYF
TRBD1	TRBV20-1	TRBJ1-5	few	TGCAGTGCTAGAGGACAGGGGGGGCAGCCCCAGCATTTT	CSARGQGGQPQHF
NA	TRBV28	TRBJ2-1	many	TGTGCCAGCAGCTGGGGGTACAATGAGCAGTTCTTC	CASSWGYNEQFF
TRBD2	TRBV7-8	TRBJ2-1	NA	TGTGCCAGCAGCTCGATAAGGACAGCGGGAGGGCCGAGGAATGAGCAGTTCTTC	CASSSIRTAGGPRNEQFF
NA	TRBV2	TRBJ1-2	NA	TGTGCCAGCAGTGAAGCGGCTGGACTGATCTATGGCTACACCTTC	CASSEAAGLIYGYTF
TRBD1	TRBV30	TRBJ2-6	NA	TGTGCCTGGAGTGCAGCAGGGGGATTTGGGGCCAACGTCCTGACTTTC	CAWSAAGGFGANVLTF
TRBD2	TRBV20-1	TRBJ2-1	NA	TGCAGTGCTCTCACTAGCGCCAATGAGCAGTTCTTC	CSALTSANEQFF
NA	TRBV7-3	TRBJ2-3	NA	TGTGCCAGCAGCTTAATGTCCAAAGATACGCAGTATTTT	CASSLMSKDTQYF
TRBD2	TRBV2	TRBJ2-2	many	TGTGCCAGCAGCCTAAAGGGACTAGCGGGGTCGAACACCGGGGAGCTGTTTTTT	CASSLKGLAGSNTGELFF
NA	TRBV6-1	TRBJ1-2	few	TGTGCCAGCAGTGAAGACAGGGAAGATTATGGCTACACCTTC	CASSEDREDYGYTF
TRBD1	TRBV13	TRBJ2-1	NA	TGTGCCAGCAGCTTAATATTAACAGAGGGACAGCGAGGATACGAGCAGTTCTTC	CASSLILTEGQRGYEQFF
NA	TRBV30	TRBJ1-5	NA	TGTGCCTGGAGTGTACAAGATCAGCCCCAGCATTTT	CAWSVQDQPQHF
NA	TRBV12-3/TRBV12-4	TRBJ2-7	few	TGTGCCAGCAGTTTGCAGGTCTACGAGCAGTACTTC	CASSLQVYEQYF
NA	TRBV28	TRBJ1-2	many	TGTGCCAGCAACAGTCCTTCTGTGGGTGGGGGCTATGGCTACACCTTC	CASNSPSVGGGYGYTF
NA	TRBV29-1	TRBJ1-1	many	TGCAGCCTGCGACGGACGAACACTGAAGCTTTCTTT	CSLRRTNTEAFF
NA	TRBV6-1	TRBJ1-1	NA	TGTGCCAGCAGTGAAGTCTCGAACACTGAAGCTTTCTTT	CASSEVSNTEAFF
NA	TRBV3-1	TRBJ1-2	many	TGTGCCAGCAGTAAGGGGTGGGATGGCTACACCTTC	CASSKGWDGYTF
NA	TRBV5-1	TRBJ2-7	NA	TGCGCCAGCAGCTTGGCCACGGGGCGACCTTCCGAGCAGTACTTC	CASSLATGRPSEQYF
NA	TRBV3-1	TRBJ2-1	NA	TGTGCCAGCAGCCGGAGCGGGTCAAACAATGAGCAGTTCTTC	CASSRSGSNNEQFF
NA	TRBV7-9	TRBJ2-3	NA	TGTGCCAGCAGCTTCGGTGGAGGAGCAGATACGCAGTATTTT	CASSFGGGADTQYF
NA	TRBV10-3	TRBJ1-2	NA	TGTGCCATCCGCACAGGCAACTATGGCTACACCTTC	CAIRTGNYGYTF
TRBD2	TRBV11-2	TRBJ2-2	NA	TGTGCCAGCAGCTTAGCGGCGGGAGGCGTCGGGGAGCTGTTTTTT	CASSLAAGGVGELFF
NA	TRBV12-5	TRBJ2-3	few	TGTGCTAGTGGTTTGGCCCTAGGACCCACAGATACGCAGTATTTT	CASGLALGPTDTQYF
NA	TRBV5-1	TRBJ1-5	NA	TGCGCCAGCCCTTCACGGGTCAATCAGCCCCAGCATTTT	CASPSRVNQPQHF
NA	TRBV7-2	TRBJ2-2	NA	TGTGCCAGCAGTAGAAGGAGGGAGCTGTTTTTT	CASSRRRELFF
NA	TRBV7-2	TRBJ2-2	many	TGTGCCAGCAGCTTAGTCAGGGGACACACCGGGGAGCTGTTTTTT	CASSLVRGHTGELFF
NA	TRBV19	TRBJ1-3	NA	TGTGCCAGTAGTATTGCCGCGCCCGGGAGGACCATATATTTT	CASSIAAPGRTIYF
TRBD1	TRBV24-1	TRBJ2-3	few	TGTGCCACCAGTGAACGAATCGGGACAGAATTCACAGATACGCAGTATTTT	CATSERIGTEFTDTQYF
TRBD2	TRBV7-6	TRBJ2-4	NA	TGTGCCAGCAGATGGGTGGGGGTTATGTCTAGCGGGAGTTGGCGGACGCTAGCCAAAAACATTCAGTACTTC	CASRWVGVMSSGSWRTLAKNIQYF
NA	TRBV30	TRBJ2-7	NA	TGTGCCTGGAGTCAGGTGGACGAGCAGTACTTC	CAWSQVDEQYF
TRBD1	TRBV5-1	TRBJ1-2	NA	TGCGCCAGCAGCCCCTACTCCGGGACAGGTGCCTATGGCTACACCTTC	CASSPYSGTGAYGYTF
NA	TRBV5-1	TRBJ2-7	many	TGCGCCAGGGCCTCGGTGAGGAGCTCCTACGAGCAGTACTTC	CARASVRSSYEQYF
NA	TRBV12-3/TRBV12-4	TRBJ1-1	NA	TGTGCCAGCAGTTTAGGTCGTACTCATCTCACTGAAGCTTTCTTT	CASSLGRTHLTEAFF
NA	TRBV25-1	TRBJ2-1	few	TGTGCCAGCAGTGACGTCGGGCCTCACAATGAGCAGTTCTTC	CASSDVGPHNEQFF
NA	TRBV6-2/TRBV6-3	TRBJ1-1	few	TGTGCCAGCAGTTTTGGGCGGCTCACTGAAGCTTTCTTT	CASSFGRLTEAFF
TRBD2	TRBV15	TRBJ2-7	NA	TGTGCCACCAGCAGAGGAATTGGGACTAGCGGTACCTACGAGCAGTACTTC	CATSRGIGTSGTYEQYF
TRBD2	TRBV5-1	TRBJ2-2	once	TGCGCCAGCAGCTTGGCCGATGGACTAGTACGCACCGGGGAGCTGTTTTTT	CASSLADGLVRTGELFF
TRBD1	TRBV6-1	TRBJ2-7	NA	TGTGCCAGCAGTGAAGCAACTGGACAGGGCTACGAGCAGTACTTC	CASSEATGQGYEQYF
NA	TRBV3-1	TRBJ1-1	many	TGTGCCAGCAGCCAAGAACAGATTAACACTGAAGCTTTCTTT	CASSQEQINTEAFF
NA	TRBV7-3	TRBJ2-1	NA	TGTGCCAGCAGCTTAGGACCGGGAATCTCCTACAATGAGCAGTTCTTC	CASSLGPGISYNEQFF
NA	TRBV5-1	TRBJ2-1	NA	TGCGCCAGCAGCTTGAACCGGGGCCGCAATGAGCAGTTCTTC	CASSLNRGRNEQFF
TRBD2	TRBV11-2	TRBJ2-2	few	TGTGCCAGCAGCTTAGTCGGCGGGAGGAACACCGGGGAGCTGTTTTTT	CASSLVGGRNTGELFF
NA	TRBV6-2/TRBV6-3	TRBJ2-3	NA	TGTGCCAGCAGTTACTTTGACCCAATTAGGGCAGATACGCAGTATTTT	CASSYFDPIRADTQYF
NA	TRBV12-3/TRBV12-4	TRBJ1-1	NA	TGTGCCAGCACCCTCCCCCATTCCCTCCTTGGCTTAGGTCCCGGACATCACACTGAAGCTTTCTTT	CASTLPHSLLGLGPGHHTEAFF
TRBD2	TRBV9	TRBJ2-1	NA	TGTGCCAGCAGCGTAGGTACTAGCGGGCCAAATGAGCAGTTCTTC	CASSVGTSGPNEQFF
NA	TRBV7-3	TRBJ2-5	many	TGTGCCAGCAGAACAGGAGGCGTTAAAGAGACCCAGTACTTC	CASRTGGVKETQYF